This T cell receptor (beta chain) was captured by sequencing in a study of CD8+CD57+ T cells in acquired aplastic anemia. Study details: Sorting CD4+ and CD8+ cells gave DNA averaging approximately 3 ug.

Genomic DNA, serving as template, underwent TCR beta VDJ and CDR3 profiling. TCRdb reanalysed the reads using MiXCR and keeps one entry per CDR3 protein. The table records more than 150,000 distinct CDR3 sequences, over 40% of them present only once. In patients chosen for sequencing, flow cytometry had shown CD8+CD57+ cell expansion. Study-level findings and limits: Patients showed no significant difference from controls in CD8+ Simpson's diversity.

CDR3 length: 17 residues. The germline V gene has CDR1 MGHDK and CDR2 SYGVNS. V was pared by 10 bases and J by 10 bases, with 27 bases of the junction left unmatched. Of note for this clonotype: Its antigen is currently unknown.

The rearrangement joins TRBV25-1 to TRBJ2-7, with 8 bases matching TRBD2. This sequence originates from a human donor with aplastic anemia. The sequenced sample consisted of sorted CD4+, CD8+, or CD8+CD57+ T cells (not recorded which) from PBMCs. CDR3 residues: CATSGGPTGTNLLSQYF. CDR3 nucleotides: TGTGCCACCAGCGGGGGACCCACGGGGACTAATCTCTTATCTCAGTACTTC.